This TCR beta chain came from a study of T cell repertoires in cytomegalovirus infection. MiXCR was run by TCRdb on the reads, yielding one entry per CDR3 protein. Of more than 400,000 distinct CDR3 sequences detected, about 26% appear once; the ten largest clones hold about 13%. Germline lookup yields CDR1 ENHRY and CDR2 SYGVKD. The germline V and J ends were trimmed by 4 bases and 6 bases, with 19 bases remaining between them. The CDR3 totals 15 residues. The clonotype originates from a human donor in good health (CMV status not recorded). Some clones in this sample may be carry-over from other donors' samples. The chain uses TRBV10-3 and TRBJ2-7; D gene unclear. The specimen was PBMCs. The CDR3, as DNA: TGTGCCATCAGTGCGACGTCCGGAGACCTCGCCGAGCAGTACTTC. This codes for CAISATSGDLAEQYF.